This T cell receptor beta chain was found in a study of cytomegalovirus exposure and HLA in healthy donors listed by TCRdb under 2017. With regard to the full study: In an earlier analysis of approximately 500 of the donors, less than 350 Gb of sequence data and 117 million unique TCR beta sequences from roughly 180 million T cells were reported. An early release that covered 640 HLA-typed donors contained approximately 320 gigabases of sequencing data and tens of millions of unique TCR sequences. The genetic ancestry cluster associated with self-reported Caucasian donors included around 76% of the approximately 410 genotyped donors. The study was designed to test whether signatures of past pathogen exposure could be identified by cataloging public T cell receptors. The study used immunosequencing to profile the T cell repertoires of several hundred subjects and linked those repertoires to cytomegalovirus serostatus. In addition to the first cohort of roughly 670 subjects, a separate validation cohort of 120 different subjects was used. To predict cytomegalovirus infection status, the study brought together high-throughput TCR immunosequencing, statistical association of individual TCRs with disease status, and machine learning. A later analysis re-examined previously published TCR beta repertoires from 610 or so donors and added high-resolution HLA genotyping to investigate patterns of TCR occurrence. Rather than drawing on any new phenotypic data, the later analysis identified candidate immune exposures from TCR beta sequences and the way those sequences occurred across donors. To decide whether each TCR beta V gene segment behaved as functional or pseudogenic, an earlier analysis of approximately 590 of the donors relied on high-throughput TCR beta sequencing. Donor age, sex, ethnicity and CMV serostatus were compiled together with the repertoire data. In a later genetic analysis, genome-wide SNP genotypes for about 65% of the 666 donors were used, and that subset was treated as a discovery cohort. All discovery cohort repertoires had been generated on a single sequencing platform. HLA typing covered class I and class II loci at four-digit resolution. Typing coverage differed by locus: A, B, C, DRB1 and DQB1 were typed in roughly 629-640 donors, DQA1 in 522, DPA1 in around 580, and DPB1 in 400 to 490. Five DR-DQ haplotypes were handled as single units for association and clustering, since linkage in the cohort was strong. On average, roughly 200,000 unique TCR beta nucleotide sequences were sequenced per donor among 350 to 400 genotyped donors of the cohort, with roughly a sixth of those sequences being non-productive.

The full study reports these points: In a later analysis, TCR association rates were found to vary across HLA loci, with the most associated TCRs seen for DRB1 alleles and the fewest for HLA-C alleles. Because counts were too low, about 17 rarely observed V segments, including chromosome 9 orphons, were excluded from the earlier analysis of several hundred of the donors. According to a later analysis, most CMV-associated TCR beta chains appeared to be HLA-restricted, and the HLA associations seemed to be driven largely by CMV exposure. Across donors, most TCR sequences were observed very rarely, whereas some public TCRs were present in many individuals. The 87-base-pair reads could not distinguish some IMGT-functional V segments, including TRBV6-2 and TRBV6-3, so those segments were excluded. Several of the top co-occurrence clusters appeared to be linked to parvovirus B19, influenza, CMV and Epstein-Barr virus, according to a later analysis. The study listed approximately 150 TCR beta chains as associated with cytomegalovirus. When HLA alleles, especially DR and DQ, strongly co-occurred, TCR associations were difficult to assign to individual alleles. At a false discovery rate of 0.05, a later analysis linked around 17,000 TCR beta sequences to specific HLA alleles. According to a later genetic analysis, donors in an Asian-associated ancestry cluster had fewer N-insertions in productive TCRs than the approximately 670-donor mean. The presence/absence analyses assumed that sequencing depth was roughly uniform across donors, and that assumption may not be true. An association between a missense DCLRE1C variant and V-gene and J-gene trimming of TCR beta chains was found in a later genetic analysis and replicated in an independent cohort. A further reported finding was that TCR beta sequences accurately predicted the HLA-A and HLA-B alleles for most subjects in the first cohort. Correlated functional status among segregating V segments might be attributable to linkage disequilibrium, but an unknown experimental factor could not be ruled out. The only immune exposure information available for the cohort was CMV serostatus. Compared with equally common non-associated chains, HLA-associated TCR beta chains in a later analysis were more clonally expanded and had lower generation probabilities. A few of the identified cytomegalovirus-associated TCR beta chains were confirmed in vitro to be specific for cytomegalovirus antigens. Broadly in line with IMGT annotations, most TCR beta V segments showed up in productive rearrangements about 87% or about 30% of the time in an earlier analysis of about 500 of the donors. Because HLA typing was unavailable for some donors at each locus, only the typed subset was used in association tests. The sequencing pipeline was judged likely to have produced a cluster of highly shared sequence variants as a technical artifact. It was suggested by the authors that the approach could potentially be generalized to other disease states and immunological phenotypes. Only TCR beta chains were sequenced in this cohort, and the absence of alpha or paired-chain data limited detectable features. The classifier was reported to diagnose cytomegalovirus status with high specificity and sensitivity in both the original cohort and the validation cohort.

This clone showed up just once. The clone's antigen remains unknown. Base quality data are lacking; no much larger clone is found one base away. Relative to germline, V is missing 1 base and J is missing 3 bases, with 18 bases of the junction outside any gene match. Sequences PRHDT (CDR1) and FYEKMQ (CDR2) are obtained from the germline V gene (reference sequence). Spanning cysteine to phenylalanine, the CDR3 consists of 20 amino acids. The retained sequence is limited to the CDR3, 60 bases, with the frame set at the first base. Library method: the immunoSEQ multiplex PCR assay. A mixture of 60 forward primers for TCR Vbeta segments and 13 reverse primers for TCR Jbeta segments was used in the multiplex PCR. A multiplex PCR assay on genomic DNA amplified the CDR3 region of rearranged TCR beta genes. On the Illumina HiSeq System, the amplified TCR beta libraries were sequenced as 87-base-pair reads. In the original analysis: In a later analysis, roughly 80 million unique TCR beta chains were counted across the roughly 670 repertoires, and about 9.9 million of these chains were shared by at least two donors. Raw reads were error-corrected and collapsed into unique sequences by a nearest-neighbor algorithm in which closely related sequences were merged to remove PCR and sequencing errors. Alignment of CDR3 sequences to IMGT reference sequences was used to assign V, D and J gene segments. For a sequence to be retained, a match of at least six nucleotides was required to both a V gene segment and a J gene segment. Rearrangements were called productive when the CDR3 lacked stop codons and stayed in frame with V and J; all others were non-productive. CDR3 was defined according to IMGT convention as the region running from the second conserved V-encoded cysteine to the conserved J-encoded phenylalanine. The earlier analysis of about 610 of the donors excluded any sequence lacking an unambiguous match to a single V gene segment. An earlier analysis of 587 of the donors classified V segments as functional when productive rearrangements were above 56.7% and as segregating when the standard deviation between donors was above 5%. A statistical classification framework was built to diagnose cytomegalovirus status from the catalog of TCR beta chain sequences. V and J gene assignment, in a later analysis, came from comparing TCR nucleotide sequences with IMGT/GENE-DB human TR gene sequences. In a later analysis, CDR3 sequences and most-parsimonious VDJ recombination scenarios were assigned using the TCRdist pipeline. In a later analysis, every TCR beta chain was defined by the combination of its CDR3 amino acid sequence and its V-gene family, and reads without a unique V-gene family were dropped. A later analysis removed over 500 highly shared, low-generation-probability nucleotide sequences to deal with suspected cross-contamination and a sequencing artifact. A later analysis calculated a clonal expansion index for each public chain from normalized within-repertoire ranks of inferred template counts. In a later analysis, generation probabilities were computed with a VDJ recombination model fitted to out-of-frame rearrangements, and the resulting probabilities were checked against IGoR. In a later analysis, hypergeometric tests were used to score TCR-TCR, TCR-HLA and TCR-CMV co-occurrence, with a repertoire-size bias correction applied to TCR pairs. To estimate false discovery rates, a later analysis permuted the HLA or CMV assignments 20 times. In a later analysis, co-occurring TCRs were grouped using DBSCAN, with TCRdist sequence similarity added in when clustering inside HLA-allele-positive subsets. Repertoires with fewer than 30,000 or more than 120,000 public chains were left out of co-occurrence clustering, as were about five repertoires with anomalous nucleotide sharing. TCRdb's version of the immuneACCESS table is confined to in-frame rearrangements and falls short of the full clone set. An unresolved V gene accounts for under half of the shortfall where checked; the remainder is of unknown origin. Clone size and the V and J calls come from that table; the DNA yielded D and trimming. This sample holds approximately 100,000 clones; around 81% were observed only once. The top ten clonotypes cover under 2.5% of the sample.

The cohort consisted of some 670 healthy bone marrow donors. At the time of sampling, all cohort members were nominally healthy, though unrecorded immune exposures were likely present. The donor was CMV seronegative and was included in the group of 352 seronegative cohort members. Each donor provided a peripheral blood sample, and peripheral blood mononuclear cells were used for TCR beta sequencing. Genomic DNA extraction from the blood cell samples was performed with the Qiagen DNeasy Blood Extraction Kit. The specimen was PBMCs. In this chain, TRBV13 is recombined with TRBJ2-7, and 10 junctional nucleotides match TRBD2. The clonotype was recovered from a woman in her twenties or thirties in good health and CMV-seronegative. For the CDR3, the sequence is CASSLAAFFPGLAQNYEQYF. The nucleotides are TGTGCCAGCAGCTTAGCTGCTTTTTTCCCGGGACTAGCGCAAAACTACGAGCAGTACTTC.